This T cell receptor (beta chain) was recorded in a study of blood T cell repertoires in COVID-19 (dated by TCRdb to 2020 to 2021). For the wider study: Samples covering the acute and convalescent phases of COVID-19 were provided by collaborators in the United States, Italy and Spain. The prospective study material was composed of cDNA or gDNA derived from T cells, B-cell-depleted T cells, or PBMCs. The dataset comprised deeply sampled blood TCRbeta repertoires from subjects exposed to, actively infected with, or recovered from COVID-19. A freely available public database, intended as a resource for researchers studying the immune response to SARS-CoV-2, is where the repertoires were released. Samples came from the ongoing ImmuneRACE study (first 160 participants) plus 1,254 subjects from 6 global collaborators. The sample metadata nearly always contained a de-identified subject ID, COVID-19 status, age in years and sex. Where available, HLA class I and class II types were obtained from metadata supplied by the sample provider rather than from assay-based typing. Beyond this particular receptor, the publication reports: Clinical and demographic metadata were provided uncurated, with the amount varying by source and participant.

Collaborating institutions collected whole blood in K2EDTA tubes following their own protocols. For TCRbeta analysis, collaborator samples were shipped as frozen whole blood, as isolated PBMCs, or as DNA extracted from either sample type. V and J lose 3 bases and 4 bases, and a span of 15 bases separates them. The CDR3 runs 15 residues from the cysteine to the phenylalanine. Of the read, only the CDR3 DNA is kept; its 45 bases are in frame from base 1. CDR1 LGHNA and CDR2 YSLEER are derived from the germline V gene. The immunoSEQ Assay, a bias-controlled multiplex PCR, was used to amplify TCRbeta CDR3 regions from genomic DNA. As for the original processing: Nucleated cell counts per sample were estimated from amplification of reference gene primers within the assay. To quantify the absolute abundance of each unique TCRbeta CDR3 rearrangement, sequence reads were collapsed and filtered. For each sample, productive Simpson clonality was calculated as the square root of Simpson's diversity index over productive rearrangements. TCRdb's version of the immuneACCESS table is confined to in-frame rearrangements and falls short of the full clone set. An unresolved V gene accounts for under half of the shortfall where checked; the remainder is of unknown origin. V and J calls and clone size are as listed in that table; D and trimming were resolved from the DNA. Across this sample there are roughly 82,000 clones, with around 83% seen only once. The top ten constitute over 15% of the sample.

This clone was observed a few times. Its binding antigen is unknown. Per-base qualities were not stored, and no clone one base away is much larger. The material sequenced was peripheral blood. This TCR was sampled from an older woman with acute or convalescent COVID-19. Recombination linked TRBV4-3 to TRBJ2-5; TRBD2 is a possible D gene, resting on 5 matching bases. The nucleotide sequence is TGCGCCAGCAGCCAGTTGGGCCCGGCGGGAGAGACCCAGTACTTC. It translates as CASSQLGPAGETQYF.